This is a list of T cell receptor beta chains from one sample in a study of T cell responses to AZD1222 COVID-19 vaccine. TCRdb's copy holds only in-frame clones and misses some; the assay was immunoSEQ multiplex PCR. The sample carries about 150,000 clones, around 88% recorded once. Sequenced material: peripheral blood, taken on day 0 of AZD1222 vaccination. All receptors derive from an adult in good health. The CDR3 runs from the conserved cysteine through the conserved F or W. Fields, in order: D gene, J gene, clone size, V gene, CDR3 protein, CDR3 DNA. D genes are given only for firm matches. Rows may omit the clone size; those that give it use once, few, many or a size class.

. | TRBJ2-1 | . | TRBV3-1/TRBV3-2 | CASSQGPRVNEQFF | TGTGCCAGCAGCCAAGGCCCAAGAGTCAATGAGCAGTTCTTC
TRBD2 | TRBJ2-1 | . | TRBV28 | CASSPAAGGANEQFF | TGTGCCAGCAGCCCCGCGGCGGGGGGGGCAAATGAGCAGTTCTTC
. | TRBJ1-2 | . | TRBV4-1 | CASSQGEGGSYGYTF | TGCGCCAGCAGCCAAGGAGAAGGCGGGAGCTATGGCTACACCTTC
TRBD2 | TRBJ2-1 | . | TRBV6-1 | CASSEAGSAGGFYNEQFF | TGTGCCAGCAGTGAAGCGGGGTCGGCGGGAGGCTTTTACAATGAGCAGTTCTTC
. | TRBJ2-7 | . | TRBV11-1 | CASSLSLEQYF | TGTGCCAGCAGCTTATCCTTAGAGCAGTACTTC
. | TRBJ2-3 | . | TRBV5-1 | CASSAGLQGHTDTQYF | TGCGCCAGCAGCGCAGGACTACAGGGACACACAGATACGCAGTATTTT
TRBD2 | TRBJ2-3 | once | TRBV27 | CASSSMGLAGGNTQYF | TGTGCCAGCAGTTCAATGGGACTAGCGGGAGGTAATACGCAGTATTTT
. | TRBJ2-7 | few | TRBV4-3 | CASSQDRGNSYEQYF | TGCGCCAGCAGCCAAGATCGAGGGAACTCCTACGAGCAGTACTTC
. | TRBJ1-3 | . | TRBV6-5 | CASSYSADSSGNTIYF | TGTGCCAGCAGTTACTCGGCAGACAGCTCTGGAAACACCATATATTTT
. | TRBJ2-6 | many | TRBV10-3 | CAISVPAVQGANVLTF | TGTGCCATCAGTGTACCGGCAGTTCAAGGGGCCAACGTCCTGACTTTC
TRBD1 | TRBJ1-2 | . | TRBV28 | CASSWAQGAFYGYTF | TGTGCCAGCAGTTGGGCCCAGGGGGCCTTCTATGGCTACACCTTC
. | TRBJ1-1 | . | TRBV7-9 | CASSSNRNTEAFF | TGTGCCAGCAGCTCTAACAGGAACACTGAAGCTTTCTTT
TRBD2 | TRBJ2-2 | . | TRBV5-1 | CASSSGLAGGNTGELFF | TGCGCCAGCAGTTCGGGACTAGCGGGAGGGAACACCGGGGAGCTGTTTTTT
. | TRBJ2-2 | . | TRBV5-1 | CASSPTGPQNTGELFF | TGCGCCAGCAGCCCGACCGGACCCCAGAACACCGGGGAGCTGTTTTTT
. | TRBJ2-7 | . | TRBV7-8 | CASSFYGSGYEQYF | TGTGCCAGCAGCTTCTATGGTAGCGGCTACGAGCAGTACTTC
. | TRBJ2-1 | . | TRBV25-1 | CASSDQTPAGIYNEQFF | TGTGCCAGCAGTGACCAAACCCCAGCGGGCATCTACAATGAGCAGTTCTTC